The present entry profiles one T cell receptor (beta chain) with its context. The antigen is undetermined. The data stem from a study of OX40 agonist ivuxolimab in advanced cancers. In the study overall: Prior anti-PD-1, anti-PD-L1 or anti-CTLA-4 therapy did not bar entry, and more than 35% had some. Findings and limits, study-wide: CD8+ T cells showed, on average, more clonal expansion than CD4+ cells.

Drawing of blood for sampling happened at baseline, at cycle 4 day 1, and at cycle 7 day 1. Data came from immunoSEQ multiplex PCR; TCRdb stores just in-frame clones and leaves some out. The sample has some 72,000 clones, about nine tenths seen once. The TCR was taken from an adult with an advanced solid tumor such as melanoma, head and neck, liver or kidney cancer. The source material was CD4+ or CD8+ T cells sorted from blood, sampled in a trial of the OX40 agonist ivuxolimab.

Written as DNA, the CDR3 is TGTGCCAGCAGTTCAGGCCCCGGTCAGCCCCAGCATTTT. Translating it yields CASSSGPGQPQHF. This sequence joins TRBV6-5 and TRBJ1-5; D is ambiguous. The CDR3 extends over 13 amino acids. CDR1 and CDR2 from the germline V gene are MNHEY and SVGAGI. Trimming removed 4 bases at V and 6 bases at J, with 10 bases between.